Following are 11 T cell receptor beta chains from one sample sequenced in a study of cytomegalovirus exposure and HLA in healthy donors. The PCR had 60 Vbeta and 13 Jbeta primers. Sequenced by immunoSEQ multiplex PCR; TCRdb stores in-frame clones only, minus some. The table lists around 130,000 clones, around four fifths of them singletons, with about 1.8% in the top ten. The sample was PBMCs. The source is a man aged 40-50 years in good health and CMV-seronegative.

Written as DNA, the CDR3 is TGCGCCAGCAGCCCTACTAGCGGGTGGGACACCGGGGAGCTGTTTTTT. Its translation: CASSPTSGWDTGELFF. The gene calls are TRBV5-1 and TRBJ2-2; TRBD2 matches 9 bases. The CDR3 has 16 residues. V was clipped by 4 bases and J by 3 bases; unmatched bases: 7. Germline V gene data show CDR1 as SGHRS and CDR2 as YFSETQ.

V and J are TRBV9 and TRBJ2-7; unclear D gene. The CDR3 contains 11 residues. Germline-derived CDR1 and CDR2 are SGDLS and YYNGEE. Trimming left V 3 bases short and J 3 bases short, with 4 bases between. The CDR3 loop reads CASSALYEQYF. The CDR3 nucleotides are TGTGCCAGCAGCGCCCTCTACGAGCAGTACTTC.

The rearrangement uses TRBV5-1 and TRBJ1-1, with TRBD1 identical over 7 bases. The CDR3 contains 14 residues. The germline V gene has CDR1 SGHRS and CDR2 YFSETQ. After removal of 6 bases from V and 1 base from J, the junction contained 6 bases not matched to a gene. The CDR3 bases are TGCGCCAGCACTACAGGGGACGGGAACACTGAAGCTTTCTTT. Translating it yields CASTTGDGNTEAFF.

This rearrangement joins TRBV11-3 to TRBJ1-3; no clear D. Germline CDR1 is SGHNT and CDR2 is YENEEA. Deletions cut 7 bases from V and 3 bases from J, with 13 bases between. CDR3 length: 14 residues. DNA of the CDR3: TGTGCCAGCATCGTACGGGGAGATGGAAACACCATATATTTT. The encoded protein is CASIVRGDGNTIYF.

J is TRBJ2-4 and V is TRBV30; TRBD2 aligns across 8 bases. The germline V gene has CDR1 GTSNPN and CDR2 SVGIG (reference sequence). Trimming at V came to 2 bases and at J to 0 bases, leaving 3 bases not matched to a gene. The CDR3 totals 15 residues. The CDR3 loop is CAWSRGGLAKNIQYF. The CDR3 coding sequence is TGTGCCTGGAGTCGGGGGGGACTAGCCAAAAACATTCAGTACTTC.

The gene calls are TRBV7-2 and TRBJ2-7, with D perhaps matching TRBD2 (6 bases). This CDR3 has 14 residues. V gave up 4 bases and J gave up 3 bases, with 13 bases separating them. Germline V CDR1 and CDR2: SGHTA, FQGNSA. The CDR3, as DNA: TGTGCCAGCAGCTCCCGGGAGAAAATCTACGAGCAGTACTTC. Encoded protein: CASSSREKIYEQYF.

The V and J genes are TRBV28 and TRBJ2-1, with 11 bases fitting TRBD2. Germline-derived CDR1 and CDR2 are MDHEN and SYDVKM. The CDR3 length is 16 residues. V lost 5 bases, J lost 6 bases, and 9 bases stayed unmatched. CDR3: CASSLELAGVGNEQFF. For the CDR3, the DNA is TGTGCCAGCAGTCTAGAACTAGCGGGAGTGGGCAATGAGCAGTTCTTC.

The chain employs TRBV30 and TRBJ1-6, with 10 positions matching TRBD1. The CDR3 contains 16 residues. Losses at the gene ends were 3 bases for V and 9 bases for J; bases not matched to a gene: 11. From germline, CDR1 is GTSNPN and CDR2 SVGIG (reference sequence). CDR3 loop: CAWRHYRQGASSPLHF. The CDR3 nucleotides are TGTGCCTGGAGACACTATCGACAGGGGGCTAGTTCACCCCTCCACTTT.

The chain employs TRBV7-8 and TRBJ2-7; TRBD2 aligns across 10 bases. The CDR3 totals 17 residues. CDR1 SGHVS and CDR2 FQNEAQ come from the germline V gene. Losses at the gene ends were 5 bases for V and 5 bases for J; bases not matched to a gene: 15. CDR3 protein: CASSPVVLAGGSHEQYF. As DNA, the CDR3 is TGTGCCAGCAGCCCAGTGGTCTTAGCGGGAGGATCCCACGAGCAGTACTTC. Looking up the rest from reference TRBV7-8 and TRBJ2-7 gives the full variable domain: GAGVSQSPRYKVAKRGQDVALRCDPISGHVSLFWYQQALGQGPEFLTYFQNEAQLDKSGLPSDRFFAERPEGSVSTLKIQRTQQEDSAVYLCASSPVVLAGGSHEQYFGPGTRLTVT.

Concerning this clone: One junction end does not reproduce the germline sequence, and a read error may be involved. This chain connects TRBV7-3 to TRBJ2-7; 10 bases line up with TRBD2. The CDR3 spans 13 residues. Germline CDR1 reads SGHTA; CDR2 reads FQGTGA. CDR3 bases: TGTGCCAGCAGCTTGTTCGGAACTAGCGGGGTACACTTC. Translation gives CASSLFGTSGVHF.

V usage is TRBV5-6 and J usage is TRBJ1-6, with D maybe TRBD1 (6 bases). CDR3 length equals 16 residues. With 1 base removed from V and 2 bases from J, the gap between germline ends came to 10 bases. From germline, CDR1 is SGHDT and CDR2 YYEEEE. CDR3 residues: CASSLFQGTYNSPLHF. Written as DNA, the CDR3 is TGTGCCAGCAGCTTGTTCCAGGGGACCTATAATTCACCCCTCCACTTT.